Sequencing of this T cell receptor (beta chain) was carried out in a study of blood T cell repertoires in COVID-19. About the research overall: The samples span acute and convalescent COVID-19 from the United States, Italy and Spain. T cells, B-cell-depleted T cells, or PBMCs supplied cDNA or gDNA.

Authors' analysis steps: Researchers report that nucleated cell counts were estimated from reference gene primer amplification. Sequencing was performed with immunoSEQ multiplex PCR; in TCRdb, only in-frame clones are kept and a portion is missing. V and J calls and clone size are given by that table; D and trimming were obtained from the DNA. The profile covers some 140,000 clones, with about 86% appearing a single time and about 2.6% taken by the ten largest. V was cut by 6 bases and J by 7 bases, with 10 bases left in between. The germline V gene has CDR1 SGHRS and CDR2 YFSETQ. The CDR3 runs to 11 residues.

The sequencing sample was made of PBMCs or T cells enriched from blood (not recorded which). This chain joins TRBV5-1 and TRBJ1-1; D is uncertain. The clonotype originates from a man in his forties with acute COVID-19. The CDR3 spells CASKAGHEAFF. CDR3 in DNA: TGCGCCAGCAAAGCGGGTCATGAAGCTTTCTTT.